This T cell receptor beta chain was documented in a study of CD8 T cell repertoires and HIV-1 epitope variants. Sequenced by immunoSEQ multiplex PCR; TCRdb stores in-frame clones only, minus some. The sample lists 6,000 or so clones, around 62% occurring once. Germline CDR1 reads SGHTA; CDR2 reads FQGTGA. CDR3 size: 15 residues. Trimming cost V 0 bases and J 4 bases; bases outside gene matches: 1. This clone appeared a few times. Its specificity is not known. The sequencing input was cultured CD8+ T cells derived from PBMCs. This sequence was found in a male donor with HIV. The chain uses TRBV7-3 and TRBJ2-3; TRBD1 matches at 10 bases. CDR3 coding DNA: TGTGCCAGCAGCTTAACCGGGACAGGGGCAGATACGCAGTATTTT. Amino acids: CASSLTGTGADTQYF.